This T cell receptor beta chain was identified in a study of blood T cell repertoires in COVID-19. Study-level background: Collection of acute and convalescent COVID-19 samples took place in the United States, Italy and Spain. From T cells, B-cell-depleted T cells, or PBMCs came the material, which was cDNA or gDNA.

Per the original data handling: Estimation of nucleated cell counts relied on the amplification of reference gene primers. TCRdb's copy holds only in-frame clones and misses some; the assay was immunoSEQ multiplex PCR. The V and J calls and clone size were taken over from that table, and D and trimming were inferred from the DNA. The data contain about 160,000 clones, roughly 84% of them singletons. The CDR3 runs 15 residues. The germline V gene encodes CDR1 LNHDA and CDR2 SQIVND (reference sequence). Trimming removed 10 bases at V and 0 bases at J, with 16 bases between. Recovery among Cohort 3 donors was established by two negative PCRs, clearance, or symptom resolution.

The specimen sequenced was PBMCs or T cells enriched from blood (not recorded which). The gene calls are TRBV19 and TRBJ1-5; D remains unclear. The sequence derives from a man between 60 and 75 years old who had recovered from COVID-19. The CDR3 region has the DNA TGTGCCAAATCATTTCCGCGGATTAGCAATCAGCCCCAGCATTTT. Its protein is CAKSFPRISNQPQHF.